This TCR beta chain was observed in a study of control samples from healthy donors and cancer patients. The repertoire was sequenced with immunoSEQ multiplex PCR; TCRdb's copy has only in-frame clones and lacks some. The repertoire holds about 28,000 clones, with roughly 85% as singletons. The germline CDR1 and CDR2 sequences are SGHDN and FVKESK. This CDR3 has 15 residues. V lost 4 bases, J lost 2 bases, and 13 bases lay in between. The chain recombines TRBV14 with TRBJ2-3; D is possibly TRBD2 (6 bases). The sample was PBMCs. This TCR was sampled from a man aged 60-69 years with head and neck cancer. CDR3 in DNA: TGTGCCAGCAGCCGGGGACTCGCTCCCACAGATACGCAGTATTTT. Its protein product is CASSRGLAPTDTQYF.